These 3 T cell receptor beta chains were sequenced from one sample in a study of post-analysis software for immune sequencing data. Broader study findings: In patients, 4 to 6 TRBV segments were more frequent than in controls, with TRBV5-6, TRBV5-1 and TRBV20-1 among them.

Sequencing libraries made from TCR beta cDNA carried unique molecular identifiers. TCRdb processed the PCR reads anew with MiXCR; each CDR3 protein has one entry. Here the sample spans 400,000 to 500,000 distinct CDR3 sequences, 39% being singletons. What these receptors recognize is not known. The sequencing input was blood. The receptors here all came from a girl under 10 years old with multiple sclerosis.

In its sample, this clonotype was seen a few times. The V call is TRBV6-2 or TRBV6-3, the J call TRBJ1-2; tentative D call: TRBD1 (6 bases). The CDR3 loop spans 12 amino acids. The V gene's germline CDR1 is MNHEY and CDR2 SVGEGT. Trimming left V 4 bases short and J 6 bases short, with 9 bases between. The CDR3 bases are TGTGCCAGCAGTTCCGACAGGAATGGCTACACCTTC. It codes for CASSSDRNGYTF.

This CDR3 is CSARRKQLTYEQYF. As DNA, the CDR3 is TGCAGTGCTAGGAGGAAGCAGTTAACCTACGAGCAGTACTTC. The chain uses TRBV20-1 and TRBJ2-7; D ambiguous. The CDR3 contains 14 residues. Trimming pared 3 bases from V and 2 bases from J, leaving 14 bases between. The germline gives CDR1 DFQATT, CDR2 SNEGSKA (reference sequence).

This clonotype was seen a handful of times. The chain couples TRBV7-9 to TRBJ1-1; D might be TRBD1 (5 bases). The CDR3 has 14 amino acids. V lost 7 bases and J 5 bases, leaving 17 bases between the germline ends. Germline loops: CDR1 SEHNR, CDR2 FQNEAQ (reference sequence). The CDR3 DNA reads as TGTGCCAGCACCCGGGGCCCAGGGAGGACTGAAGCTTTCTTT. It yields the protein CASTRGPGRTEAFF. The whole variable domain, filled in from reference TRBV7-9 and TRBJ1-1, reads DTGVSQNPRHKITKRGQNVTFRCDPISEHNRLYWYRQTLGQGPEFLTYFQNEAQLEKSRLLSDRFSAERPKGSFSTLEIQRTEQGDSAMYLCASTRGPGRTEAFFGQGTRLTVV.